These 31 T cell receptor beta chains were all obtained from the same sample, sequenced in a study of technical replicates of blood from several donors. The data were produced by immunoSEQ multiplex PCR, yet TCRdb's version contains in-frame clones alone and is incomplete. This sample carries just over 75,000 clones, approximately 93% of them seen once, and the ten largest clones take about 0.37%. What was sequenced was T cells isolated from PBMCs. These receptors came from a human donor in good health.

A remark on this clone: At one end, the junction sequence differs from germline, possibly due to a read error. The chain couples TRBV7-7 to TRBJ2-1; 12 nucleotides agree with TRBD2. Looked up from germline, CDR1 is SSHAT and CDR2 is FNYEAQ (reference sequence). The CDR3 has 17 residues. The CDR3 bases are TGTGCTAGCAGCTCCGCGGGGGGGCTAGCGGGAGGGAATGAGCAGTTCTTC. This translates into CASSSAGGLAGGNEQFF. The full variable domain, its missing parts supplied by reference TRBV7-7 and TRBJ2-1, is GAGVSQSPRYKVTKRGQDVTLRCDPISSHATLYWYQQALGQGPEFLTYFNYEAQPDKSGLPSDRFSAERPEGSISTLTIQRTEQRDSAMYRCASSSAGGLAGGNEQFFGPGTRLTVL.

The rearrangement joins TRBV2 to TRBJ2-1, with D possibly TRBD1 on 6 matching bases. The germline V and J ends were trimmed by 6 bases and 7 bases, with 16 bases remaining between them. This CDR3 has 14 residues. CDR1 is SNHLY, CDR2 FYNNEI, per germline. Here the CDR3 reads CASRIDGTSNEQFF. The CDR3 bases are TGTGCCAGCAGAATCGACGGGACATCGAATGAGCAGTTCTTC.

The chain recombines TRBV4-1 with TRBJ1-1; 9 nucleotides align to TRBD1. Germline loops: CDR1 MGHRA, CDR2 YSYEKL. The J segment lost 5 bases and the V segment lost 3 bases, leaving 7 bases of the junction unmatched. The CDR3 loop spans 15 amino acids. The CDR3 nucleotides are TGCGCCAGCAGCCAGGGACAGGGTTGGGTGACTGAAGCTTTCTTT. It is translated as CASSQGQGWVTEAFF.

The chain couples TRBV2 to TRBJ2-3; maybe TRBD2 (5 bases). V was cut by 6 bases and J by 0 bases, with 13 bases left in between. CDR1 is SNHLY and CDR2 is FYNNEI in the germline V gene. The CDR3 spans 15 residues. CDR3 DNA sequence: TGTGCCAGCAGGGTTGGACTGTCTAGCACAGATACGCAGTATTTT. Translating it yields CASRVGLSSTDTQYF.

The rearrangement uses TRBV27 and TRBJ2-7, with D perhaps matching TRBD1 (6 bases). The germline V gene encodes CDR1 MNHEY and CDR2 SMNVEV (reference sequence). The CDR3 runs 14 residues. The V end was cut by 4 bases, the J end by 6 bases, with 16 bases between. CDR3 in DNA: TGTGCCAGCAGTTGGTCCAGGGGCAGAGCCGAGCAGTACTTC. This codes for CASSWSRGRAEQYF.

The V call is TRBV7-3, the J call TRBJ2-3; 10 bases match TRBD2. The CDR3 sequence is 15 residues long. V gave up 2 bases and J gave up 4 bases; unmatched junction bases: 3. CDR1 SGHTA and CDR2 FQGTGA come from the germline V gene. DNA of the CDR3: TGTGCCAGCAGCTTACTAGCGGGAGCTGCAGATACGCAGTATTTT. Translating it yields CASSLLAGAADTQYF. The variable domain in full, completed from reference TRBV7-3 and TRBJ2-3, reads GAGVSQTPSNKVTEKGKYVELRCDPISGHTALYWYRQSLGQGPEFLIYFQGTGAADDSGLPNDRFFAVRPEGSVSTLKIQRTERGDSAVYLCASSLLAGAADTQYFGPGTRLTVL.

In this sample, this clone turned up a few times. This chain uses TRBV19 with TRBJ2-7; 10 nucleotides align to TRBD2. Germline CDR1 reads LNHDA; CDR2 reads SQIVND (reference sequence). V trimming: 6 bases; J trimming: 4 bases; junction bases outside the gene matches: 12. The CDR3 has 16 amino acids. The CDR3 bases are TGTGCCAGTAGCCTCAATGTACCTAGCGGGAGTTACGAGCAGTACTTC. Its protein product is CASSLNVPSGSYEQYF.

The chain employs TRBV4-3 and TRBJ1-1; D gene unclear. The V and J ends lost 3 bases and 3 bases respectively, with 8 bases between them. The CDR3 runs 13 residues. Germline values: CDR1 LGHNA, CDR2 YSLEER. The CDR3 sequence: CASSHLGDTEAFF. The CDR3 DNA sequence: TGCGCCAGCAGCCACTTGGGAGACACTGAAGCTTTCTTT.

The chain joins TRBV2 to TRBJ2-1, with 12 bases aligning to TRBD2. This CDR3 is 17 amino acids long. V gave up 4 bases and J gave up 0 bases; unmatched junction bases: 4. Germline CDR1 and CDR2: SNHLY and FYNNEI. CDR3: CASSVETSGSSYNEQFF. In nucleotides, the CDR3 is TGTGCCAGCAGTGTTGAGACTAGCGGGAGCTCCTACAATGAGCAGTTCTTC.

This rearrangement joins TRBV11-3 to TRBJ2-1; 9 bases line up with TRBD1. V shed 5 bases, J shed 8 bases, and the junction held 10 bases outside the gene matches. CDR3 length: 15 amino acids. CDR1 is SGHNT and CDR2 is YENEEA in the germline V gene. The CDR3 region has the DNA TGTGCCAGCAGCCGTGGGACAGGGACTTTAGATGAGCAGTTCTTC. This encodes CASSRGTGTLDEQFF.

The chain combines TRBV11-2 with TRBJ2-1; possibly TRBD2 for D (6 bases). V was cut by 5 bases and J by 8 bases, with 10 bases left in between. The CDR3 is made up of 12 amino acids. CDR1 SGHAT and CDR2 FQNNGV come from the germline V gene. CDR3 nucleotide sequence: TGTGCCAGCAGCGCGTGGGAGGATGAGCAGTTCTTC. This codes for CASSAWEDEQFF.

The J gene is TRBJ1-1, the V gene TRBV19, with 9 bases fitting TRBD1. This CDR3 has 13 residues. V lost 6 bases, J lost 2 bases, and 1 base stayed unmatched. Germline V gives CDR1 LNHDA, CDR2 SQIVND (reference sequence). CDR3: CASRTGGNTEAFF. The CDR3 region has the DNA TGTGCCAGTAGGACAGGGGGAAACACTGAAGCTTTCTTT. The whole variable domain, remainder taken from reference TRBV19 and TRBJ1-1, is DGGITQSPKYLFRKEGQNVTLSCEQNLNHDAMYWYRQDPGQGLRLIYYSQIVNDFQKGDIAEGYSVSREKKESFPLTVTSAQKNPTAFYLCASRTGGNTEAFFGQGTRLTVV.

The CDR3 sequence is CASSHPGQASTDTQYF. CDR3 sequence (DNA): TGTGCCAGCAGCCATCCCGGACAGGCTAGCACAGATACGCAGTATTTT. This chain uses TRBV7-2 with TRBJ2-3; TRBD1 matches at 7 bases. V lost 5 bases to trimming and J lost 0 bases; unmatched junction nucleotides: 8. Per germline, CDR1 SGHTA and CDR2 FQGNSA. The CDR3 extends over 16 amino acids.

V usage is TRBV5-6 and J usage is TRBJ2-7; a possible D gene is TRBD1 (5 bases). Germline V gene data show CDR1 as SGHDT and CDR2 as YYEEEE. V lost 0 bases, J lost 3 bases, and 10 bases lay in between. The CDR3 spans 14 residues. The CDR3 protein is CASSLGTLVYEQYF. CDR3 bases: TGTGCCAGCAGCTTGGGGACACTGGTCTACGAGCAGTACTTC. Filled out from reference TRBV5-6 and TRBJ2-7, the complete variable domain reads DAGVTQSPTHLIKTRGQQVTLRCSPKSGHDTVSWYQQALGQGPQFIFQYYEEEERQRGNFPDRFSGHQFPNYSSELNVNALLLGDSALYLCASSLGTLVYEQYFGPGTRLTVT.

CDR3 sequence: CASSNQGSGANVLTF. The CDR3 DNA is TGTGCCAGCAGTAACCAGGGATCTGGGGCCAACGTCCTGACTTTC. This chain joins TRBV28 and TRBJ2-6, with D perhaps TRBD1 (5 bases). This CDR3 region has 15 residues. Trimming cost V 5 bases and J 1 base, with 9 bases left between them. CDR1 and CDR2 (germline): MDHEN, SYDVKM.

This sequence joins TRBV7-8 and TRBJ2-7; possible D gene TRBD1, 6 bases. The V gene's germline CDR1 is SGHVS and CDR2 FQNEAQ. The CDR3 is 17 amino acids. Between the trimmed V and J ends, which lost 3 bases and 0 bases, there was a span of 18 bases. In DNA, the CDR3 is TGTGCCAGCAGCTTCCCAGAAACAGGGTTCCTCTCCTACGAGCAGTACTTC. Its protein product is CASSFPETGFLSYEQYF.

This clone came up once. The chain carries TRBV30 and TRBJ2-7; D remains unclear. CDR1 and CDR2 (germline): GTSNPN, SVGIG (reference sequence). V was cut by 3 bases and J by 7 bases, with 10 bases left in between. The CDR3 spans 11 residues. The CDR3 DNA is TGTGCCTGGAGCAAAGAACAGGAGCAGTACTTC. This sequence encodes CAWSKEQEQYF.

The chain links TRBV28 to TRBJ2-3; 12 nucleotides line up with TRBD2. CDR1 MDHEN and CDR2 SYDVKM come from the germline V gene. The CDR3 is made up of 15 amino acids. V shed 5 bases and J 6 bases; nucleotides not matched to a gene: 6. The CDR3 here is CASSLAGGPVDTQYF. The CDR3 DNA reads TGTGCCAGCAGTCTAGCGGGAGGGCCGGTTGATACGCAGTATTTT.

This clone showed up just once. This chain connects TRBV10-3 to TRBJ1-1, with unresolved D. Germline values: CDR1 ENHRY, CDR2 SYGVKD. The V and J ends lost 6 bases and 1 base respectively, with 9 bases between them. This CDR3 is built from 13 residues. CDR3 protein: CAISGVSNTEAFF. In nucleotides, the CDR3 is TGTGCCATCAGCGGGGTATCGAACACTGAAGCTTTCTTT.

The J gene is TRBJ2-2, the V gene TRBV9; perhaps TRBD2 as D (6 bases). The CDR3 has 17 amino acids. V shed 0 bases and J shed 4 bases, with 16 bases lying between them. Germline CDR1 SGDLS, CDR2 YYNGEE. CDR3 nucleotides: TGTGCCAGCAGCGTAGGAGGAGGGGACTTAAGCACCGGGGAGCTGTTTTTT. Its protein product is CASSVGGGDLSTGELFF.

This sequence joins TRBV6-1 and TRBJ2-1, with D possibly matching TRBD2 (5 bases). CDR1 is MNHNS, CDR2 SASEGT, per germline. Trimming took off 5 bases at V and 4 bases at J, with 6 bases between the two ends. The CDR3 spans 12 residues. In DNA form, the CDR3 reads TGTGCCAGCAGTTGGGAGTACAATGAGCAGTTCTTC. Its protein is CASSWEYNEQFF.

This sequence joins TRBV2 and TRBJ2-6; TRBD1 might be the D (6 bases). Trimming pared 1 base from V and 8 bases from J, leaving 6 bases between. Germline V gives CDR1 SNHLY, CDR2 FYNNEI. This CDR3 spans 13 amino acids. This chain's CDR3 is CASSEGGPNVLTF. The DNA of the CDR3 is TGTGCCAGCAGTGAAGGGGGGCCCAACGTCCTGACTTTC.

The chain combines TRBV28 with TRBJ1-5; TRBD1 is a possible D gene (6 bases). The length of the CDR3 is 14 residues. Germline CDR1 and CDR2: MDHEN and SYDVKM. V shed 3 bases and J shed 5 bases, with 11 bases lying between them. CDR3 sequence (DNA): TGTGCCAGCAGTTTCTACAGGGCCCATCAGCCCCAGCATTTT. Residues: CASSFYRAHQPQHF.

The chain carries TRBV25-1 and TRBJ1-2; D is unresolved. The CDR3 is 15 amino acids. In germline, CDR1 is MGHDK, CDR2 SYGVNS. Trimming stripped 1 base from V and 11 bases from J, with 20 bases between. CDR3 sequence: CASSEFREQEECYTF. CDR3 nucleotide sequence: TGTGCCAGCAGTGAATTCCGAGAGCAGGAGGAGTGTTACACCTTC.

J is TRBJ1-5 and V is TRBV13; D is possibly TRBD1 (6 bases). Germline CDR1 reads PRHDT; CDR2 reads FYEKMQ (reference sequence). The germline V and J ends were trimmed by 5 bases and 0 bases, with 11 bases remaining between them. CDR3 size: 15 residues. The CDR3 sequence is CASSPTGYSNQPQHF. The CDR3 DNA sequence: TGTGCCAGCAGCCCGACAGGCTATAGCAATCAGCCCCAGCATTTT.

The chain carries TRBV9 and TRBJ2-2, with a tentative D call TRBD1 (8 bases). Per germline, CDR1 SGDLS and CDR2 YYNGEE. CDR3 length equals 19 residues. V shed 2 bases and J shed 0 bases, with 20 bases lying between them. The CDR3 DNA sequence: TGTGCCAGCAGCGTTCCCAGGGGGCACGGGGGGTCGAACACCGGGGAGCTGTTTTTT. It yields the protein CASSVPRGHGGSNTGELFF.

CDR3 amino acids: CASSYEGEGPYEQYF. The DNA for the CDR3 is TGTGCCAGCAGTTATGAGGGAGAAGGCCCCTACGAGCAGTACTTC. The gene calls are TRBV6-5 and TRBJ2-7; D possibly corresponds to TRBD2 (5 bases). This CDR3 has 15 amino acids. The V end lost 3 bases, the J end lost 2 bases, and 14 bases lay between the germline ends. Germline V lookup: CDR1 MNHEY, CDR2 SVGAGI.

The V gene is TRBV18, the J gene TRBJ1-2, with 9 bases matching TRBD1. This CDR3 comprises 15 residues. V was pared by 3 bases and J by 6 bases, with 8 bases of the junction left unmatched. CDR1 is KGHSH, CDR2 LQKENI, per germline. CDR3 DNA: TGTGCCAGCTCACCTGGCGACAGGGGGACCAATGGCTACACCTTC. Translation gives CASSPGDRGTNGYTF.

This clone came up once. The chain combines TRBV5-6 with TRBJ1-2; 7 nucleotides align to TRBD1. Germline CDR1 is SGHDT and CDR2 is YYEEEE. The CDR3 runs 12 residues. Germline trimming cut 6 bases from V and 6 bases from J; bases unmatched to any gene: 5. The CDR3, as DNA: TGTGCCAGCACGAGGCAGGGGGATGGCTACACCTTC. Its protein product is CASTRQGDGYTF.

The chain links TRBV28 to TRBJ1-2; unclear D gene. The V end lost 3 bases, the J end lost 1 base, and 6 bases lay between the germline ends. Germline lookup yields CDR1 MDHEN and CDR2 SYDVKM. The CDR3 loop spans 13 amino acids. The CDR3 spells CASSFSSNYGYTF. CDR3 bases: TGTGCCAGCAGTTTTAGCAGTAACTATGGCTACACCTTC.

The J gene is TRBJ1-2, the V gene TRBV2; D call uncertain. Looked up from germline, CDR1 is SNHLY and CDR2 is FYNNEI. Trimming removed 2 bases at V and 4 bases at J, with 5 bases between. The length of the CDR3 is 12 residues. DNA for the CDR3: TGTGCCAGCAGTGAACCCAGCTATGGCTACACCTTC. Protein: CASSEPSYGYTF.